These 27 T cell receptor beta chains originate from one sample sequenced in a study of blood T cells in healthy people across ages. The authors ran a second PCR of about 7 to 11 cycles using a sample-barcoded 5' primer and a J-beta primer mix. TCRdb recomputed calls from the 5' RACE reads with MiXCR, one row per CDR3 protein. This table holds about 1.8 million distinct CDR3 sequences, around 48% found once. The sample consisted of blood. The receptors derive from a woman aged 40 to 50 in good health.

The chain employs TRBV9 and TRBJ1-2, with a weak D call TRBD1 (6 bases). The germline V gene encodes CDR1 SGDLS and CDR2 YYNGEE. The CDR3 length is 14 residues. V lost 1 base, J lost 1 base, and 8 bases lay in between. The CDR3 spells CASSVRDINYGYTF. The CDR3 DNA is TGTGCCAGCAGCGTACGGGACATTAACTATGGCTACACCTTC. Full variable domain (rest looked up from reference TRBV9 and TRBJ1-2): DSGVTQTPKHLITATGQRVTLRCSPRSGDLSVYWYQQSLDQGLQFLIQYYNGEERAKGNILERFSAQQFPDLHSELNLSSLELGDSALYFCASSVRDINYGYTFGSGTRLTVV.

In this sample, this clonotype turned up a few times. This chain joins TRBV7-8 and TRBJ2-7; 7 bases are a match to TRBD2. CDR1 is SGHVS and CDR2 is FQNEAQ in the germline V gene. CDR3 length equals 15 residues. V dropped 0 bases and J dropped 3; count of bases not matched to a gene: 5. CDR3 sequence (DNA): TGTGCCAGCAGCTTAGCCAATGGGGGGGGCTACGAGCAGTACTTC. Amino acids: CASSLANGGGYEQYF.

This clonotype was counted many times. The chain combines TRBV7-9 with TRBJ2-3; 8 bases line up with TRBD1. Germline CDR1 is SEHNR and CDR2 is FQNEAQ (reference sequence). This CDR3 is 16 amino acids long. Trimming removed 5 bases from V and 0 bases from J; junction bases left unmatched: 7. CDR3 nucleotide sequence: TGTGCCAGCAGCCCCCGGACAGGGACTAGCACAGATACGCAGTATTTT. This encodes CASSPRTGTSTDTQYF.

This clonotype was found a few times. This rearrangement joins TRBV4-1 to TRBJ2-7, with TRBD1 identical over 8 bases. Germline CDR1 MGHRA, CDR2 YSYEKL. The trim removed 4 bases at V and 0 bases at J, leaving 5 bases unmatched. The length of the CDR3 is 15 residues. The DNA of the CDR3 is TGCGCCAGCAGCCGACTGACAGGGGACTCCTACGAGCAGTACTTC. This sequence encodes CASSRLTGDSYEQYF.

The chain employs TRBV6-1 and TRBJ2-7; D gene unclear. The J call may be mistaken, given a closer DNA end match to TRBJ2-5. Germline values: CDR1 MNHNS, CDR2 SASEGT. This CDR3 comprises 13 residues. The DNA of the CDR3 is TGTGCCAGCAGTGAACAACTCGGGGAGACCCAGTACTTC. It is translated as CASSEQLGETQYF.

This rearrangement joins TRBV12-3 or TRBV12-4 to TRBJ2-7; D is possibly TRBD1 (6 bases). The CDR3 contains 14 residues. The V end was cut by 6 bases, the J end by 4 bases, with 16 bases between. For the CDR3, the DNA is TGTGCCAGCAGCCCTCACCGGACAGCATACGAGCAGTACTTC. This sequence encodes CASSPHRTAYEQYF.

This clonotype was seen more than once but under ten times. J is TRBJ2-1 and V is TRBV29-1, with TRBD1 matching over 7 bases. Trimming cost V 2 bases and J 6 bases; bases outside gene matches: 13. Germline CDR1 is SQVTM and CDR2 is ANQGSEA. CDR3 length: 16 amino acids. The CDR3 coding sequence is TGCAGCGTTGAAAGACAGGGAAGGAAATTCCCCAATGAGCAGTTCTTC. This gives the protein CSVERQGRKFPNEQFF.

The rearrangement joins TRBV7-2 to TRBJ2-3; 9 bases align to TRBD2. With V trimmed by 2 bases and J by 0 bases, 6 bases remained unmatched. Germline CDR1 and CDR2: SGHTA and FQGNSA. The CDR3 consists of 17 residues. This chain's CDR3 is CASSLFPGLASTDTQYF. The DNA of the CDR3 is TGTGCCAGCAGCTTATTCCCGGGACTAGCTAGCACAGATACGCAGTATTTT.

The rearrangement uses TRBV6-2 or TRBV6-3 and TRBJ2-5, with 8 bases identical to TRBD2. V was clipped by 5 bases and J by 2 bases; unmatched bases: 7. CDR1 is MNHEY and CDR2 is SVGEGT in the germline V gene. The length of the CDR3 is 15 residues. The CDR3 bases are TGTGCCAGCAGTCTGCCGGGACTAGGTCAAGAGACCCAGTACTTC. Translation gives CASSLPGLGQETQYF.

The chain uses TRBV11-3 and TRBJ2-5; 12 bases align to TRBD1. V was clipped by 1 base and J by 5 bases; unmatched bases: 5. The CDR3 totals 16 residues. Germline V gene data show CDR1 as SGHNT and CDR2 as YENEEA. The CDR3 is CASSLVGTGGSETQYF. In nucleotides, the CDR3 is TGTGCCAGCAGCTTAGTCGGGACAGGGGGCTCGGAGACCCAGTACTTC.

This clonotype has a handful of counts. V and J are TRBV9 and TRBJ2-3; TRBD2 is a possible D gene (5 bases). Trimming stripped 4 bases from V and 8 bases from J, with 17 bases between. Germline V gene data show CDR1 as SGDLS and CDR2 as YYNGEE. The CDR3 totals 14 residues. The CDR3 region has the DNA TGTGCCAGCAGCACCGGACCGCCAGGAGGTACGCAGTATTTT. Its protein product is CASSTGPPGGTQYF. Drawing the rest from reference TRBV9 and TRBJ2-3, the complete variable domain is DSGVTQTPKHLITATGQRVTLRCSPRSGDLSVYWYQQSLDQGLQFLIQYYNGEERAKGNILERFSAQQFPDLHSELNLSSLELGDSALYFCASSTGPPGGTQYFGPGTRLTVL.

This sequence joins TRBV20-1 and TRBJ2-3, with TRBD2 matching 9 bases. The CDR3 runs to 13 residues. Germline trimming cut 7 bases from V and 8 bases from J; bases unmatched to any gene: 10. Germline-derived CDR1 and CDR2 are DFQATT and SNEGSKA (reference sequence). CDR3 DNA: TGCAGTGGGGGCCGCGGGGGGGAACCTACGCAGTATTTT. Translating gives CSGGRGGEPTQYF.

The V and J genes are TRBV29-1 and TRBJ1-2; maybe TRBD1 (5 bases). Germline V gene data show CDR1 as SQVTM and CDR2 as ANQGSEA. This CDR3 has 15 amino acids. V gave up 0 bases and J gave up 3 bases, with 14 bases separating them. The CDR3 bases are TGCAGCGTTGAAGACCGCCGGGGACCCCACTATGGCTACACCTTC. This gives the protein CSVEDRRGPHYGYTF.

V usage is TRBV10-2 and J usage is TRBJ2-7; 11 bases are shared with TRBD2. Germline V lookup: CDR1 WSHSY, CDR2 SAAADI. V gave up 2 bases and J gave up 0 bases; unmatched junction bases: 3. This CDR3 contains 16 residues. CDR3 DNA sequence: TGCGCCAGCAGTGAGAGTAGCGGGGGGGCCTCCTACGAGCAGTACTTC. It encodes CASSESSGGASYEQYF.

The CDR3 protein is CASSQKTGTNIQYF. The CDR3 nucleotides are TGTGCCAGCAGCCAAAAGACAGGAACAAACATTCAGTACTTC. The rearrangement links TRBV3-1 to TRBJ2-4; a weak D match, TRBD1 (6 bases). CDR3 size: 14 residues. V lost 2 bases to trimming and J lost 6 bases, with 11 bases between them. The germline V gene encodes CDR1 LGHDT and CDR2 YNNKEL (reference sequence). Complete variable domain (other parts from reference TRBV3-1 and TRBJ2-4): DTAVSQTPKYLVTQMGNDKSIKCEQNLGHDTMYWYKQDSKKFLKIMFSYNNKELIINETVPNRFSPKSPDKAHLNLHINSLELGDSAVYFCASSQKTGTNIQYFGAGTRLSVL.

This clonotype was seen only a few times. The chain employs TRBV20-1 and TRBJ2-7, with TRBD1 as a possible D gene (5 bases). Germline lookup yields CDR1 DFQATT and CDR2 SNEGSKA (reference sequence). The CDR3 extends over 12 amino acids. V was cut by 5 bases and J by 3 bases, with 11 bases left in between. For the CDR3, the DNA is TGCAGTGCTCTACTAAGGGGCTACGAGCAGTACTTC. Translating it yields CSALLRGYEQYF.

This clonotype has more than one count but fewer than ten. The chain has TRBV7-2 and TRBJ2-3; possibly TRBD2 for D (6 bases). The CDR3 loop spans 20 amino acids. Germline V gene data show CDR1 as SGHTA and CDR2 as FQGNSA. V shed 5 bases and J shed 4 bases, with 31 bases lying between them. The CDR3 nucleotides are TGTGCCAGCAGCCACCGGGGGTTTTTTGGCTCGGGGCTGATTCCAGATACGCAGTATTTT. The encoded protein is CASSHRGFFGSGLIPDTQYF. Filled out from reference TRBV7-2 and TRBJ2-3, the complete variable domain reads GAGVSQSPSNKVTEKGKDVELRCDPISGHTALYWYRQSLGQGLEFLIYFQGNSAPDKSGLPSDRFSAERTGGSVSTLTIQRTQQEDSAVYLCASSHRGFFGSGLIPDTQYFGPGTRLTVL.

V gene TRBV3-1 combines with J gene TRBJ2-5, with TRBD2 identical over 8 bases. The length of the CDR3 is 18 residues. V shed 0 bases, J shed 7 bases, and the junction held 16 bases outside the gene matches. Germline CDR1 reads LGHDT; CDR2 reads YNNKEL (reference sequence). The chain's CDR3 is CASSQEPPQLAVYSTQYF. CDR3 in DNA: TGTGCCAGCAGCCAAGAACCGCCACAACTAGCGGTTTATTCGACCCAGTACTTC.

The V and J genes are TRBV15 and TRBJ1-2, with 7 nucleotides matching TRBD1. Trimming removed 2 bases from V and 4 bases from J; junction bases left unmatched: 4. There are 14 residues in the CDR3. CDR1 is LNHNV and CDR2 is YYDKDF in the germline V gene (reference sequence). The CDR3 is CATSRNTGVYGYTF. The CDR3 DNA reads TGTGCCACCAGCAGAAACACAGGGGTCTATGGCTACACCTTC. The full variable domain, with the rest looked up from reference TRBV15 and TRBJ1-2, is DAMVIQNPRYQVTQFGKPVTLSCSQTLNHNVMYWYQQKSSQAPKLLFHYYDKDFNNEADTPDNFQSRRPNTSFCFLDIRSPGLGDTAMYLCATSRNTGVYGYTFGSGTRLTVV.

The chain joins TRBV9 to TRBJ2-5; 8 bases are a match to TRBD2. V was pared by 3 bases and J by 2 bases, with 12 bases of the junction left unmatched. CDR1 SGDLS and CDR2 YYNGEE come from the germline V gene. CDR3 length: 17 amino acids. This chain's CDR3 is CASSERGVAGQQETQYF. The CDR3 DNA sequence: TGTGCCAGCAGCGAGAGAGGGGTAGCGGGGCAACAAGAGACCCAGTACTTC. The complete variable domain, with remaining parts taken from reference TRBV9 and TRBJ2-5, reads DSGVTQTPKHLITATGQRVTLRCSPRSGDLSVYWYQQSLDQGLQFLIQYYNGEERAKGNILERFSAQQFPDLHSELNLSSLELGDSALYFCASSERGVAGQQETQYFGPGTRLLVL.

The rearrangement links TRBV28 to TRBJ1-1; unclear D gene. The CDR3 runs to 16 residues. V dropped 3 bases and J dropped 0 bases, with 14 bases sitting between them. Germline values: CDR1 MDHEN, CDR2 SYDVKM. The CDR3 region is CASSLGQDLLNTEAFF. The DNA of the CDR3 is TGTGCCAGCAGTTTGGGCCAGGACCTCTTGAACACTGAAGCTTTCTTT.

The chain couples TRBV9 to TRBJ2-1, with 7 bases matching TRBD1. Losses at the gene ends were 3 bases for V and 12 bases for J; bases not matched to a gene: 6. The length of the CDR3 is 12 residues. The germline CDR1 and CDR2 sequences are SGDLS and YYNGEE. CDR3 protein: CASSAGDRVQFF. The DNA for the CDR3 is TGTGCCAGCAGCGCCGGAGACAGGGTGCAGTTCTTC.

This clonotype came up a few times. The CDR3 spells CASKTLDEGYGYTF. CDR3 DNA: TGTGCCAGCAAAACCCTGGACGAGGGCTATGGCTACACCTTC. This rearrangement joins TRBV28 to TRBJ1-2; no clear D gene. Germline assignment: CDR1 MDHEN and CDR2 SYDVKM. Deletions cut 7 bases from V and 4 bases from J, with 16 bases between. This CDR3 comprises 14 residues.

V is TRBV27 and J is TRBJ2-1; TRBD2 is a possible D gene (6 bases). The CDR3 covers 16 residues. Trimming left V 6 bases short and J 0 bases short, with 15 bases between. The germline V gene encodes CDR1 MNHEY and CDR2 SMNVEV (reference sequence). The CDR3 is CASSSPSAISYNEQFF. The CDR3, as DNA: TGTGCCAGCAGCTCCCCTAGCGCAATCTCCTACAATGAGCAGTTCTTC.

The table lists this clonotype with a few counts. V and J are TRBV28 and TRBJ2-7, with unresolved D. The V end lost 6 bases, the J end lost 5 bases, and 20 bases lay between the germline ends. In germline, CDR1 is MDHEN, CDR2 SYDVKM. The CDR3 is 15 amino acids. The DNA for the CDR3 is TGTGCCAGCAGCGCTCTGTCCGAACTTCCCCACGAGCAGTACTTC. Translating it yields CASSALSELPHEQYF.

The CDR3 here is CASSSYSGGTYNEQFF. Here the CDR3 DNA reads TGTGCCAGCAGTTCCTATAGCGGGGGAACCTACAATGAGCAGTTCTTC. The chain recombines TRBV27 with TRBJ2-1; 9 nucleotides agree with TRBD2. This CDR3 has 16 residues. The V gene's germline CDR1 is MNHEY and CDR2 SMNVEV (reference sequence). The junction had 6 bases not matched to a gene; V was cut back by 4 bases and J by 2 bases.

The chain combines TRBV6-2 or TRBV6-3 with TRBJ1-2, with D perhaps matching TRBD1 (5 bases). CDR1 is MNHEY and CDR2 is SVGEGT in the germline V gene. This CDR3 contains 16 residues. V dropped 2 bases and J dropped 4 bases, with 17 bases sitting between them. CDR3 sequence: CASSYESRASGYGYTF. The DNA of the CDR3 is TGTGCCAGCAGTTACGAATCCAGGGCGAGCGGCTATGGCTACACCTTC.